Listed below are T cell receptor beta chains from one sample, sequenced in a study of T cells in Graves' hyperthyroidism and ophthalmopathy. One entry per CDR3 protein, called by TCRdb with MiXCR from the multiplex PCR reads. The table shows around 280,000 distinct CDR3 sequences, with approximately 15% occurring only once. Material: blood. These receptors originate from a woman between 40 and 55 years old with Graves' hyperthyroidism. Both conserved end residues are part of each CDR3. D genes are given only for firm matches. Size is stated for part of the rows, as once, few or many counts, or as a class when the clone is expanded.

d_gene: .; j_gene: TRBJ1-5; v_gene: TRBV5-5; abundance: many; CDR3nt: TGTGCCAGCAACCTCAATGAGGGATACAATCAGCCCCAGCATTTT; CDR3aa: CASNLNEGYNQPQHF
d_gene: .; j_gene: TRBJ2-1; v_gene: TRBV12-3/TRBV12-4; abundance: many; CDR3nt: TGTGCCAGCAGTTTGGACAGAACGACTTACAATGAGCAGTTCTTC; CDR3aa: CASSLDRTTYNEQFF
d_gene: .; j_gene: TRBJ2-1; v_gene: TRBV5-5; abundance: few; CDR3nt: TGTGCCAGCAGCTTGTCGATTTTTACCGGTTCCTACAATGAGCAGTTCTTC; CDR3aa: CASSLSIFTGSYNEQFF
d_gene: TRBD1; j_gene: TRBJ1-4; v_gene: TRBV18; abundance: .; CDR3nt: TGTGCCAGCTCACCTAGTCGCGACAGGGCTGAAAAACTGTTTTTT; CDR3aa: CASSPSRDRAEKLFF
d_gene: TRBD1; j_gene: TRBJ2-5; v_gene: TRBV30; abundance: many; CDR3nt: TGTGCCTGGAGTGTACCCCAGACAGGGGGCTGGGAGACCCAGTACTTC; CDR3aa: CAWSVPQTGGWETQYF
d_gene: .; j_gene: TRBJ1-4; v_gene: TRBV2; abundance: many; CDR3nt: TGTGCCAGCAGGGTCGACAGCTCAACTAATGAAAAACTGTTTTTT; CDR3aa: CASRVDSSTNEKLFF
d_gene: .; j_gene: TRBJ1-6; v_gene: TRBV6-5; abundance: few; CDR3nt: TGTGCCAGCAGTTACTACTCAGCAACTTATAATTCACCCCTCCACTTT; CDR3aa: CASSYYSATYNSPLHF
d_gene: .; j_gene: TRBJ1-3; v_gene: TRBV6-5; abundance: few; CDR3nt: TGTGCCAGCAGTTACTCGACCACAGGCACGGAAACTTACTCTGGAAACACCATATATTTT; CDR3aa: CASSYSTTGTETYSGNTIYF
d_gene: .; j_gene: TRBJ2-3; v_gene: TRBV3-1; abundance: few; CDR3nt: TGTGCCAGCAGCCAAGATCTAACCGGGAGAGATTTGATAGATACGCAGTATTTT; CDR3aa: CASSQDLTGRDLIDTQYF
d_gene: .; j_gene: TRBJ2-7; v_gene: TRBV28; abundance: many; CDR3nt: TGTGCCAGCAGTCGGGACGGTTACGAGCAGTACTTC; CDR3aa: CASSRDGYEQYF
d_gene: TRBD2; j_gene: TRBJ2-5; v_gene: TRBV12-3/TRBV12-4; abundance: many; CDR3nt: TGTGCCAGCACCCCGGGGCGGGAGGGCCGAGAGACCCAGTACTTC; CDR3aa: CASTPGREGRETQYF
d_gene: .; j_gene: TRBJ1-4; v_gene: TRBV10-3; abundance: .; CDR3nt: TGTGCCATCAGTGAAAACGTTAATGAAAAACTGTTTTTT; CDR3aa: CAISENVNEKLFF
d_gene: .; j_gene: TRBJ2-3; v_gene: TRBV7-2; abundance: many; CDR3nt: TGTGCCAGCAGCTTCGTGGCTAGGCCCTCGGATACGCAGTATTTT; CDR3aa: CASSFVARPSDTQYF
d_gene: .; j_gene: TRBJ1-2; v_gene: TRBV7-2; abundance: many; CDR3nt: TGTGCCAGCAGCTTACGAGGGGATGGCTACACCTTC; CDR3aa: CASSLRGDGYTF
d_gene: .; j_gene: TRBJ2-2; v_gene: TRBV30; abundance: .; CDR3nt: TGTGCCTGGAGTAGGATTAGAACCAACGGGGAGCTGTTTTTT; CDR3aa: CAWSRIRTNGELFF
d_gene: .; j_gene: TRBJ1-6; v_gene: TRBV20-1; abundance: .; CDR3nt: TGCAGTGCTAGAGCGGATGGAACAGACTCCAATTCACCCCTCCACTTT; CDR3aa: CSARADGTDSNSPLHF
d_gene: TRBD2; j_gene: TRBJ2-3; v_gene: TRBV12-3/TRBV12-4; abundance: few; CDR3nt: TGTGCCAGCAGGGTTAGCGGGAGCAGAGATACGCAGTATTTT; CDR3aa: CASRVSGSRDTQYF
d_gene: TRBD2; j_gene: TRBJ2-1; v_gene: TRBV12-3/TRBV12-4; abundance: many; CDR3nt: TGTGCCAGCAGTCCCCTAGCGGGAGGAAGCAATGAGCAGTTCTTC; CDR3aa: CASSPLAGGSNEQFF
d_gene: TRBD2; j_gene: TRBJ2-2; v_gene: TRBV2; abundance: .; CDR3nt: TGTGCCAGCAAAGGCCTAGCGGCCCCCACCGGGGAGCTGTTTTTT; CDR3aa: CASKGLAAPTGELFF
d_gene: TRBD2; j_gene: TRBJ2-7; v_gene: TRBV6-1; abundance: many; CDR3nt: TGTGCCAGCAGTCGGACTAGCGGGAGTATCGAGCAGTACTTC; CDR3aa: CASSRTSGSIEQYF
d_gene: TRBD2; j_gene: TRBJ2-4; v_gene: TRBV18; abundance: few; CDR3nt: TGTGCCAGCTCGCCTAGCGGGAGAGAGGTAAACATTCAGTACTTC; CDR3aa: CASSPSGREVNIQYF
d_gene: TRBD2; j_gene: TRBJ2-1; v_gene: TRBV30; abundance: many; CDR3nt: TGTGCCTCGCAACTGTTTGGAGCGGGAGATGAGCAGTTCTTC; CDR3aa: CASQLFGAGDEQFF
d_gene: .; j_gene: TRBJ2-1; v_gene: TRBV18; abundance: .; CDR3nt: TGTGCCAGCTCACCAGCGGGTGGGAGTACCTACAATGAGCAGTTCTTC; CDR3aa: CASSPAGGSTYNEQFF
d_gene: .; j_gene: TRBJ1-2; v_gene: TRBV7-2; abundance: many; CDR3nt: TGTGCCAGCAGCGAAAGTTCGGGAGACTCCTACACCTTC; CDR3aa: CASSESSGDSYTF
d_gene: TRBD1; j_gene: TRBJ1-5; v_gene: TRBV27; abundance: few; CDR3nt: TGTGCCAGCGGTAGACAGGGGTATCAGCCCCAGCATTTT; CDR3aa: CASGRQGYQPQHF
d_gene: .; j_gene: TRBJ1-1; v_gene: TRBV9; abundance: .; CDR3nt: TGTGCCAGCAGCGTAGTAGTCCAGCGGAACACTGAAGCTTTCTTT; CDR3aa: CASSVVVQRNTEAFF
d_gene: .; j_gene: TRBJ2-2; v_gene: TRBV28; abundance: .; CDR3nt: TGTGCCAGCAGGGAGTTGACCGGGGAGCTGTTTTTT; CDR3aa: CASRELTGELFF
d_gene: .; j_gene: TRBJ1-2; v_gene: TRBV11-2; abundance: many; CDR3nt: TGTGCCAGCAGCTTAGTTTTGACTAACCAGATTTATGGCTACACCTTC; CDR3aa: CASSLVLTNQIYGYTF
d_gene: .; j_gene: TRBJ1-2; v_gene: TRBV10-3; abundance: .; CDR3nt: TGTGCCATCGCTCGGGACCTAAACTATGGCTACACCTTC; CDR3aa: CAIARDLNYGYTF